These 5 T cell receptor beta chains were all obtained from the same sample, sequenced in a study of blood T cell repertoires in COVID-19. The protocol was immunoSEQ multiplex PCR, while the TCRdb copy is restricted to in-frame clones and leaves out a portion. The data show 50,000 to 65,000 clones, just under 85% seen once. The sequenced sample consisted of peripheral blood. Receptors were obtained from a man between 65 and 85 years old with acute or convalescent COVID-19.

The chain links TRBV6-5 to TRBJ1-2, with TRBD1 as a possible D gene (6 bases). The germline V gene has CDR1 MNHEY and CDR2 SVGAGI. The CDR3 covers 15 residues. The V end lost 5 bases, the J end lost 8 bases, and 21 bases lay between the germline ends. CDR3: CASSLTWGGQGGYTF. In nucleotides, the CDR3 is TGTGCCAGCAGTCTTACGTGGGGGGGGCAGGGAGGCTACACCTTC.

The CDR3, as DNA: TGTGCCAGCAGCCAAGCGTGGGGTAGCGGGGGGTCCGGGGAGCTGTTTTTT. It yields the protein CASSQAWGSGGSGELFF. The V and J genes are TRBV4-2 and TRBJ2-2, with 10 bases matching TRBD2. The CDR3 has 17 amino acids. V was pared by 1 base and J by 6 bases, with 8 bases of the junction left unmatched. Germline assignment: CDR1 LGHNA and CDR2 YNFKEQ.

This chain connects TRBV7-8 to TRBJ2-2; 9 positions agree with TRBD2. The CDR3 contains 17 residues. V lost 1 base, J lost 1 base, and 4 bases stayed unmatched. Germline values: CDR1 SGHVS, CDR2 FQNEAQ. The CDR3 DNA is TGTGCCAGCAGCTTAGATGCGGGGGGGCAGAACACCGGGGAGCTGTTTTTT. Its protein product is CASSLDAGGQNTGELFF.

This chain links TRBV2 with TRBJ2-1; no clear D gene. The CDR3 loop spans 13 amino acids. The V and J ends lost 2 bases and 5 bases respectively, with 7 bases between them. From germline, CDR1 is SNHLY and CDR2 FYNNEI. The CDR3 loop is CASSEQVNNEQFF. The CDR3, as DNA: TGTGCCAGCAGTGAACAGGTAAACAATGAGCAGTTCTTC.

V is TRBV7-9 and J is TRBJ2-5; D is ambiguous. The CDR3 consists of 12 residues. Per germline, CDR1 SEHNR and CDR2 FQNEAQ (reference sequence). V was clipped by 0 bases and J by 12 bases, with 11 bases between them. The CDR3 sequence is CASSLAGSEEYF. The CDR3 DNA follows: TGTGCCAGCAGCTTAGCGGGCTCCGAAGAGTACTTC.